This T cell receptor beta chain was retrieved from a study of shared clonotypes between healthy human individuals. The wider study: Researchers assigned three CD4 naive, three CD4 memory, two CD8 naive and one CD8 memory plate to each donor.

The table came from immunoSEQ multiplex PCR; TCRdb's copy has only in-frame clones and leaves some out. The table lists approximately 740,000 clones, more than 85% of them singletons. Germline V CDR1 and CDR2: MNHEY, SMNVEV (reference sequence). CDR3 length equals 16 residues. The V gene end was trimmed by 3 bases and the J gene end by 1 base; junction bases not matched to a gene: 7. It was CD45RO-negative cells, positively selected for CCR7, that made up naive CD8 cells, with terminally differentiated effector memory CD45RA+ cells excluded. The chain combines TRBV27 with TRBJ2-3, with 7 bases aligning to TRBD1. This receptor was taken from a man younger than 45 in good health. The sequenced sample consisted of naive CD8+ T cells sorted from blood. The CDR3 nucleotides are TGTGCCAGCAGTTTCCTAGGGGGCGGAGGCACAGATACGCAGTATTTT. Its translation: CASSFLGGGGTDTQYF.